The 5 T cell receptor beta chains reported below all come from one sample, sequenced in a study of blood T cell repertoires in COVID-19 (dated by TCRdb to 2018 to 2021). Library prep was done by the immunoSEQ multiplex PCR assay. What TCRdb holds here is the immuneACCESS table cut down to in-frame rearrangements. Part of the clones is not present; checked against another copy, under half of the missing clones reflect an unresolved V gene, and the others are unexplained. The sample table shows over 100,000 clones, and 85% to 90% are seen once. The ten largest clonotypes hold approximately 1.1% of the sample. Sequenced sample: peripheral blood. All receptors derive from a human donor in a cohort sampled during active COVID-19.

The V gene is TRBV6-4, the J gene TRBJ1-5, with 8 positions matching TRBD1. From germline, CDR1 is MRHNA and CDR2 SNTAGT. V lost 9 bases, J lost 6 bases, and 10 bases stayed unmatched. The CDR3 loop spans 14 amino acids. The CDR3 sequence: CARRGQGYFQPQHF. In DNA form, the CDR3 reads TGTGCCAGAAGAGGACAGGGCTACTTTCAGCCCCAGCATTTT.

This chain links TRBV10-3 with TRBJ2-5; TRBD2 might be the D (5 bases). The length of the CDR3 is 14 residues. Germline loops: CDR1 ENHRY, CDR2 SYGVKD. Between the trimmed V and J ends, which lost 0 bases and 5 bases, there was a span of 10 bases. This CDR3 reads CAISESTGWETQYF. The CDR3 nucleotides read TGTGCCATCAGTGAGTCGACGGGGTGGGAGACCCAGTACTTC.

The rearrangement uses TRBV5-4 and TRBJ2-2; maybe TRBD1 (6 bases). The V gene's germline CDR1 is SGHNT and CDR2 YYREEE (reference sequence). The CDR3 sequence is 16 residues long. The V end lost 4 bases, the J end lost 0 bases, and 13 bases lay between the germline ends. The CDR3 nucleotides read TGTGCCAGCAGCCCCACAGGGTCCCCGAACACCGGGGAGCTGTTTTTT. This encodes CASSPTGSPNTGELFF.

The chain carries TRBV3-1 (or the pseudogene TRBV3-2) and TRBJ1-2; D possibly corresponds to TRBD1 (6 bases). The CDR3 has 15 residues. CDR1 and CDR2 from the germline V gene are LGHDT and YNNKEL (reference sequence). V was shortened by 4 bases and J by 3 bases, with 15 bases between the two germline ends. The CDR3 DNA is TGTGCCAGCAGCCGGAGGGGGGGAGGTGACTATGGCTACACCTTC. Translation: CASSRRGGGDYGYTF.

The chain couples TRBV24-1 to TRBJ2-1; D ambiguous. Trimming took off 9 bases at V and 6 bases at J, with 11 bases between the two ends. This CDR3 is 12 amino acids long. Germline V gene lookup returns CDR1 KGHDR and CDR2 SFDVKD. The CDR3 region has the DNA TGTGCCACCGGCGGCAACGCCAATGAGCAGTTCTTC. Its translation: CATGGNANEQFF.